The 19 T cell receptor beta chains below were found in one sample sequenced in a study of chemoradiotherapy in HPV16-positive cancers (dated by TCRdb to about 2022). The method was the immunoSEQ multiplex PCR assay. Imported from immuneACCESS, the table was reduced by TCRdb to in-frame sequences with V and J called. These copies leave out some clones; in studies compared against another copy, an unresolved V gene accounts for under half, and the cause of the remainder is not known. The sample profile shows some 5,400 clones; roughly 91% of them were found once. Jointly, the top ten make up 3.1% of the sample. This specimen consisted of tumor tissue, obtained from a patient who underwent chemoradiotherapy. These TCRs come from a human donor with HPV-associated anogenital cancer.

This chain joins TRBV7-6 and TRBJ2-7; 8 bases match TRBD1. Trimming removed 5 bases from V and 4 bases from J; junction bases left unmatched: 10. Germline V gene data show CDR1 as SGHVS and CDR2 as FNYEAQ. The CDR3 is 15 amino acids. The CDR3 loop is CASSQMPGQEYEQYF. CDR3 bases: TGTGCCAGCAGCCAGATGCCGGGACAGGAGTACGAGCAGTACTTC.

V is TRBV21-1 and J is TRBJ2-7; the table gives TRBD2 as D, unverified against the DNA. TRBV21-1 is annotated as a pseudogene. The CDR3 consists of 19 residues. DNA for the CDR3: TGTGCCAGCAGCAAAGGGCCGGGACTAGCGGGACCTCCCCCTTACGAGCAGTACTTC. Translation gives CASSKGPGLAGPPPYEQYF.

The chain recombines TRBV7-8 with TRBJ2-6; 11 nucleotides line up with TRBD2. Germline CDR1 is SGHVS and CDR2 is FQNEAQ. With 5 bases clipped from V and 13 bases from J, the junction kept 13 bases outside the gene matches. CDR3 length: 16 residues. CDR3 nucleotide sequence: TGTGCCAGCAGCGTAAATCCGGGACTAGCGGATCGAGTCCTGACTTTC. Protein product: CASSVNPGLADRVLTF.

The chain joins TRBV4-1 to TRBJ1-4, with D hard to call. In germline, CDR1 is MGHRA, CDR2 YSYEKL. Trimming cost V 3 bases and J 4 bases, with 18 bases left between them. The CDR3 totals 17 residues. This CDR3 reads CASSQVDMGWVNEKLFF. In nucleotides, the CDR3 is TGCGCCAGCAGCCAGGTTGATATGGGGTGGGTTAATGAAAAACTGTTTTTT.

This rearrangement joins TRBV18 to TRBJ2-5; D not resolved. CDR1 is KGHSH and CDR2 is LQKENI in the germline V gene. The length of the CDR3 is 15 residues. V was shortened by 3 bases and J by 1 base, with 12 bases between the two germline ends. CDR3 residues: CASSPRSNTQETQYF. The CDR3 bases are TGTGCCAGCTCACCCCGGAGCAACACCCAAGAGACCCAGTACTTC.

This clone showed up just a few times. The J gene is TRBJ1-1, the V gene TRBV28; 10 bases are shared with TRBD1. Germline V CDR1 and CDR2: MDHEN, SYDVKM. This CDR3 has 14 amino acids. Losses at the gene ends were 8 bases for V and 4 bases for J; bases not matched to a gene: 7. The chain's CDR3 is CASGPDRGFTEAFF. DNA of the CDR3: TGTGCCAGCGGGCCGGACAGGGGGTTCACTGAAGCTTTCTTT. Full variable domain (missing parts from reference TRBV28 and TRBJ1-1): DVKVTQSSRYLVKRTGEKVFLECVQDMDHENMFWYRQDPGLGLRLIYFSYDVKMKEKGDIPEGYSVSREKKERFSLILESASTNQTSMYLCASGPDRGFTEAFFGQGTRLTVV.

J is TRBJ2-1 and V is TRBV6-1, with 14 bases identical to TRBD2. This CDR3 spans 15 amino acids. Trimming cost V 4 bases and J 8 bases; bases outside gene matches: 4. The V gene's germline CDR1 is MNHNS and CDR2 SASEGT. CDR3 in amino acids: CASSGLAGGPHEQFF. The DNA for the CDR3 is TGTGCCAGCAGTGGACTAGCGGGAGGGCCACATGAGCAGTTCTTC.

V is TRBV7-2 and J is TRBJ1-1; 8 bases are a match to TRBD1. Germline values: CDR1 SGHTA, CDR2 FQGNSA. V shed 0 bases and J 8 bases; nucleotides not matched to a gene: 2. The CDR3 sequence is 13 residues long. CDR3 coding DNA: TGTGCCAGCAGCTTAGCGTGGGACAGGGAAGCTTTCTTT. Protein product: CASSLAWDREAFF.

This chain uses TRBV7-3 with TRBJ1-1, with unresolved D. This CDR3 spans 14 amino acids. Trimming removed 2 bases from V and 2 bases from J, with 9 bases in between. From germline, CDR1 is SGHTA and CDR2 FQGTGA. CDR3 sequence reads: CASSLSPSNTEAFF. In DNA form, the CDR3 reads TGTGCCAGCAGCTTATCACCATCTAACACTGAAGCTTTCTTT.

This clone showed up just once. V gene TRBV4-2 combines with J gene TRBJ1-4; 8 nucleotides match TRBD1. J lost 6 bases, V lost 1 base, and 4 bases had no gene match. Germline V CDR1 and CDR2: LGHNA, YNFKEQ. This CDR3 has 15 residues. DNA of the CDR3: TGTGCCAGCAGCCAAGTCGGACAGGGTTATGAAAAACTGTTTTTT. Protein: CASSQVGQGYEKLFF.

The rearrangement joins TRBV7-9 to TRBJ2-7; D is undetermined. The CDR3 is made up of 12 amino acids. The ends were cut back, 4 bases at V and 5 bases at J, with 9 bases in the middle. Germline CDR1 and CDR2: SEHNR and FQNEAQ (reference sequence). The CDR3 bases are TGTGCCAGCAGCTCATATGTGGACGAGCAGTACTTC. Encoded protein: CASSSYVDEQYF. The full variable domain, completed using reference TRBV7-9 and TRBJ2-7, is DTGVSQNPRHKITKRGQNVTFRCDPISEHNRLYWYRQTLGQGPEFLTYFQNEAQLEKSRLLSDRFSAERPKGSFSTLEIQRTEQGDSAMYLCASSSYVDEQYFGPGTRLTVT.

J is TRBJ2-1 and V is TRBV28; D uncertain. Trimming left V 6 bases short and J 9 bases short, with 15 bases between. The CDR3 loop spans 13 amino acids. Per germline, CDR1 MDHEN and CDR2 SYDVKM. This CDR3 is CASSLQSIGEQFF. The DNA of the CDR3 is TGTGCCAGCAGCCTTCAGAGTATTGGTGAGCAGTTCTTC.

CDR3 nucleotide sequence: TGTGCCAGCAGCTCCCCGAGGGACCGGATTATCTATGGCTACACCTTC. Its translation is CASSSPRDRIIYGYTF. The V and J genes are TRBV7-2 and TRBJ1-2; D perhaps matches TRBD1 (5 bases). V lost 4 bases to trimming and J lost 4 bases, with 19 bases between them. Germline V gene sequence: CDR1 SGHTA, CDR2 FQGNSA. The CDR3 is made up of 16 amino acids. Variable domain in full (rest from reference TRBV7-2 and TRBJ1-2): GAGVSQSPSNKVTEKGKDVELRCDPISGHTALYWYRQSLGQGLEFLIYFQGNSAPDKSGLPSDRFSAERTGGSVSTLTIQRTQQEDSAVYLCASSSPRDRIIYGYTFGSGTRLTVV.

The chain's CDR3 is CASSFEHKPEQFF. The CDR3 DNA reads TGTGCCAGCAGCTTCGAACATAAACCTGAGCAGTTCTTC. The genes are TRBV7-2 and TRBJ2-1; D unresolved. V dropped 3 bases and J dropped 9 bases, with 12 bases sitting between them. The germline V gene has CDR1 SGHTA and CDR2 FQGNSA. This CDR3 region has 13 residues.

In DNA, the CDR3 is TGTGCCAGCAGCTTGACAGGTCTCCAGCCCCAGCATTTT. Encoded protein: CASSLTGLQPQHF. The chain recombines TRBV5-6 with TRBJ1-5, with a possible D match to TRBD1 (5 bases). V shed 1 base and J shed 7 bases, with 9 bases lying between them. CDR1 is SGHDT, CDR2 YYEEEE, per germline. The CDR3 has 13 amino acids. Looking up the rest from reference TRBV5-6 and TRBJ1-5 gives the full variable domain: DAGVTQSPTHLIKTRGQQVTLRCSPKSGHDTVSWYQQALGQGPQFIFQYYEEEERQRGNFPDRFSGHQFPNYSSELNVNALLLGDSALYLCASSLTGLQPQHFGDGTRLSIL.

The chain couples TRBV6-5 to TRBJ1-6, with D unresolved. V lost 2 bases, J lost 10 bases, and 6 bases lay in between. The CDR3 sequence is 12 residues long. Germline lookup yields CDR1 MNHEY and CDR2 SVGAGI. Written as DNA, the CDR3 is TGTGCCAGCAGTTACCGGGGATCACCCCTCCACTTT. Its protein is CASSYRGSPLHF.

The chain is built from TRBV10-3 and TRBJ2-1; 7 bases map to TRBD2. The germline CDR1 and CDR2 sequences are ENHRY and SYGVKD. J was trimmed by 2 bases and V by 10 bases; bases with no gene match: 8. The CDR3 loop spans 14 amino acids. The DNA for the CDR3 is TGTGCCACTAGGCGGGAGTCCGCCTACAATGAGCAGTTCTTC. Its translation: CATRRESAYNEQFF.

In nucleotides, the CDR3 is TGTGCCAGCAGTTCTCAGGGGGAAGCTGAAGCTTTCTTT. It encodes CASSSQGEAEAFF. V is TRBV6-6 and J is TRBJ1-1; 7 nucleotides agree with TRBD1. J gave up 6 bases and V 4 bases, and 5 bases lay outside the gene matches. The germline CDR1 and CDR2 sequences are MNHNY and SVGAGI (reference sequence). The length of the CDR3 is 13 residues.

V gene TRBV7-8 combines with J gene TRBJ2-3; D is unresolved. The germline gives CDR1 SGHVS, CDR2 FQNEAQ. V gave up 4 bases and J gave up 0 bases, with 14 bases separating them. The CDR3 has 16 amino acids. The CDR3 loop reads CASSSTRSISTDTQYF. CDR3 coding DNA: TGTGCCAGCAGCTCAACACGGTCGATTAGCACAGATACGCAGTATTTT.